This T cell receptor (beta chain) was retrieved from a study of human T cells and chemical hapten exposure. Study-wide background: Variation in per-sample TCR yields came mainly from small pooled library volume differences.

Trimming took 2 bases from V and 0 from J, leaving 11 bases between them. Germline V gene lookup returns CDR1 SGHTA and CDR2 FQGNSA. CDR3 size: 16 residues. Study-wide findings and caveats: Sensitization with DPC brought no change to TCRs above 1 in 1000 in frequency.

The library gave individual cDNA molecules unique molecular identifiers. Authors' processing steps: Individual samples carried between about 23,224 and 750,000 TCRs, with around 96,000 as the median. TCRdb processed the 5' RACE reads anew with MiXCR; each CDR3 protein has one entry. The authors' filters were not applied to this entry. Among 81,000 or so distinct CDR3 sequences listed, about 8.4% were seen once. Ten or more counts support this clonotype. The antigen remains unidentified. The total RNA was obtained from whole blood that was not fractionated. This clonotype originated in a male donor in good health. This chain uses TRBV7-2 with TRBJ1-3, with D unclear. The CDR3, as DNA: TGTGCCAGCAGCTTAACTGGTGGTGGCTCTGGAAACACCATATATTTT. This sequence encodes CASSLTGGGSGNTIYF.